This T cell receptor (beta chain) was observed in a study of cytomegalovirus exposure and HLA in healthy donors. Germline CDR1 and CDR2: SGHTA and FQGNSA. V was shortened by 4 bases and J by 6 bases, with 16 bases between the two germline ends. The CDR3 length is 15 residues. The study, taken as a whole, reports: CMV antigen specificity was confirmed in vitro for three CMV-associated chains. As a later analysis showed, a missense DCLRE1C variant was linked to trimming of TCR beta V- and J-genes. A later analysis reportedly identified an Asian-associated ancestry cluster as carrying fewer N-insertions than the roughly 720-donor mean.

A word on this clone: No antigen is known for it.

The PCR used 60 Vbeta and 13 Jbeta primers. Data came from immunoSEQ multiplex PCR; TCRdb stores just in-frame clones and leaves some out. The sample lists about 130,000 clones, 60% to 80% occurring once. The sample taken for sequencing was PBMCs. The V call is TRBV7-2, the J call TRBJ1-5; no clear D. The receptor was isolated from a man aged 45-65 years in good health and CMV-seronegative. The CDR3: CASSSREGLSQPQHF. The CDR3 region has the DNA TGTGCCAGCAGCTCTCGAGAGGGCCTCAGTCAGCCCCAGCATTTT.